The source of this T cell receptor beta chain is a study of siplizumab effects on memory and regulatory T cells. Overall study findings and caveats: Only a minor fraction of alloreactive clones mapped to unstimulated subsets. Sequences that were alloreactive and traceable to unstimulated CD4+ memory cells were significantly reduced by siplizumab. Phenotypic classification as naive or memory proved unattainable for roughly 75-95% of proliferating CD4+ or CD8+ clones.

Sequencing was performed with immunoSEQ multiplex PCR; in TCRdb, only in-frame clones are kept and a portion is missing. The top ten clones hold under 2% of a sample with some 120,000 clones, approximately 94% of them seen once. A word on this clone: Its antigen is as yet unknown.

This CDR3 is 14 amino acids long. The germline V and J ends were trimmed by 7 bases and 0 bases, with 12 bases remaining between them. Germline CDR1 is MNHNS and CDR2 is SASEGT. The sequence derives from a human donor in good health. Sequencing was done on a sample of non-Treg CD4+ T cells sorted from blood. The chain joins TRBV6-1 to TRBJ1-1, with D uncertain. Here the CDR3 reads CASTREGMNTEAFF. In nucleotides, the CDR3 is TGTGCCAGCACAAGGGAAGGTATGAACACTGAAGCTTTCTTT.